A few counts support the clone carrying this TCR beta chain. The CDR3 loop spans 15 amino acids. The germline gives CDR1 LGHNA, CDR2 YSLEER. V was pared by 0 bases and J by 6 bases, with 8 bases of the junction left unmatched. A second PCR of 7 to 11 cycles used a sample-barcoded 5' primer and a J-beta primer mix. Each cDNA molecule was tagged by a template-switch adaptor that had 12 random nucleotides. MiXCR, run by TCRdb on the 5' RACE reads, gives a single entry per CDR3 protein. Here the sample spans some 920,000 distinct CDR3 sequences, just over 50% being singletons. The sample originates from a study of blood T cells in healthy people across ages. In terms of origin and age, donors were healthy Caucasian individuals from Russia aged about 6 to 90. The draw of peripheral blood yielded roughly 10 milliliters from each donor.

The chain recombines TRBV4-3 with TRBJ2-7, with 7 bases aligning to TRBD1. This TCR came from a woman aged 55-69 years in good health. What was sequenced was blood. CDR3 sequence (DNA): TGCGCCAGCAGCCAAGATGGCAGGGGGTACTTCGAGCAGTACTTC. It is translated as CASSQDGRGYFEQYF.